This TCR beta chain was captured in a study of T-cell memory formation after mild COVID-19. A 5'RACE reaction primed in the constant segment made cDNA libraries of TCR alpha and TCR beta, and these carried sample barcodes and UMIs. One entry per CDR3 protein, called by TCRdb with MiXCR from the 5' RACE reads. The sample carries roughly 130,000 distinct CDR3 sequences, around 6.3% recorded once. Study outcomes and limitations: Shrinking CD4+ clones were chiefly CM and EM; CD8+ ones were chiefly EMRA. Clones that got smaller from day 15 to 85 had even CD4/CD8, while clones growing later tipped toward CD4+. Whether day 37 second-wave clones are SARS-CoV-2-specific was not confirmed.

This clonotype was found many times. Its antigen is as yet unknown. The germline V gene has CDR1 MGHDK and CDR2 SYGVNS. The length of the CDR3 is 15 residues. V dropped 6 bases and J dropped 3; count of bases not matched to a gene: 11. The J gene is TRBJ2-7, the V gene TRBV25-1; 7 nucleotides align to TRBD2. The source is an adult woman who had mild COVID-19 (a few samples of this study predate the infection). Cell type and time point are not known. Sequencing used PBMCs or a T cell subset sorted from them (not recorded which). The CDR3 DNA is TGTGCCAGCAGCCCTTCGGGGGGACTCCACTACGAGCAGTACTTC. Its translation: CASSPSGGLHYEQYF.